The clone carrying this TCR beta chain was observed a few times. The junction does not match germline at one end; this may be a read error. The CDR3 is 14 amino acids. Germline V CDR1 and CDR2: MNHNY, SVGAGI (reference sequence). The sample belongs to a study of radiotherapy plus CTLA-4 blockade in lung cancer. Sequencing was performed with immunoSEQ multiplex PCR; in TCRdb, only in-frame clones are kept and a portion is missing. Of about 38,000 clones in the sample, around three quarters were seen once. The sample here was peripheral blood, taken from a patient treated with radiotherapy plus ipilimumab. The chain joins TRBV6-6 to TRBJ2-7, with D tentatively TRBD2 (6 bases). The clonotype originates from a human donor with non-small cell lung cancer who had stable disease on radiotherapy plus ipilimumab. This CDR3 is CASTPVRDSHEQYF. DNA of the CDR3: TGTGCCAGCACCCCAGTCAGGGACTCCCACGAGCAGTACTTC.